This is a list of T cell receptor beta chains from one sample in a study of T cell responses to AZD1222 COVID-19 vaccine. Repertoires were generated with immunoSEQ multiplex PCR, while TCRdb's copy carries only in-frame clones and drops some. Of about 160,000 clones listed, approximately 90% were seen once; the top ten hold 6% to 8%. This specimen was peripheral blood, taken on day 0 of AZD1222 vaccination. The source is an adult in good health. CDR3s include the opening cysteine and the closing phenylalanine or tryptophan. D genes are given only for firm matches. Clone size is not always given. Where it is, it says once, few, many or a class for expanded clones.

CASSRQRGPGELFF,TGTGCCAGCAGCCGGCAGCGGGGGCCCGGGGAGCTGTTTTTT,NA,TRBJ2-2,TRBD2,TRBV14
CASSEDLSSYNEQFF,TGTGCCAGCAGTGAGGACTTAAGCTCCTACAATGAGCAGTTCTTC,NA,TRBJ2-1,NA,TRBV27
CASSQQGQGQPQHF,TGCGCCAGCAGCCAACAAGGACAGGGTCAGCCCCAGCATTTT,NA,TRBJ1-5,TRBD1,TRBV4-1
CASSIVIGELFF,TGTGCCAGCAGCATTGTTATCGGGGAGCTGTTTTTT,NA,TRBJ2-2,NA,TRBV12-3/TRBV12-4
CASSYLSGSANQPQHF,TGTGCCAGCAGTTACCTCTCCGGGAGTGCCAATCAGCCCCAGCATTTT,NA,TRBJ1-5,NA,TRBV2
CASSIDLRSTELLANEKLFF,TGTGCCAGTAGTATAGATCTCCGATCGACGGAGCTTTTGGCTAATGAAAAACTGTTTTTT,once,TRBJ1-4,NA,TRBV19
CASSYLAENQETQYF,TGTGCCAGCAGTTACCTAGCGGAGAACCAAGAGACCCAGTACTTC,NA,TRBJ2-5,TRBD2,TRBV6-2/TRBV6-3
CASSFGQSSGNTIYF,TGTGCCAGCAGCTTCGGACAGAGCTCTGGAAACACCATATATTTT,NA,TRBJ1-3,NA,TRBV5-4
CASSLGGTGPTGELFF,TGTGCCAGCAGCTTGGGAGGGACAGGACCCACCGGGGAGCTGTTTTTT,NA,TRBJ2-2,TRBD1,TRBV5-4
CASSPWGISGNTIYF,TGTGCCAGCAGCCCATGGGGGATCTCTGGAAACACCATATATTTT,NA,TRBJ1-3,NA,TRBV6-6
CASSLVPYSNQPQHF,TGTGCCAGCAGCTTAGTTCCTTATAGCAATCAGCCCCAGCATTTT,NA,TRBJ1-5,NA,TRBV7-2
CASNGGGSGYNEQFF,TGTGCCAGTAATGGCGGGGGTTCTGGGTACAATGAGCAGTTCTTC,NA,TRBJ2-1,TRBD2,TRBV19
CASSLFRQGADTQYF,TGTGCCAGCAGCTTGTTTAGGCAGGGGGCAGATACGCAGTATTTT,once,TRBJ2-3,TRBD1,TRBV5-4
CASSLATSGSTDTQYF,TGCGCCAGCAGCTTGGCCACCAGCGGGAGCACAGATACGCAGTATTTT,NA,TRBJ2-3,NA,TRBV5-1
CASSARGGETQYF,TGTGCCAGCAGCGCAAGGGGGGGGGAGACCCAGTACTTC,NA,TRBJ2-5,NA,TRBV3-1/TRBV3-2
CASSFKPPTSGGPNTGELFF,TGTGCCAGCAGCTTTAAACCACCGACTAGCGGGGGGCCGAACACCGGGGAGCTGTTTTTT,once,TRBJ2-2,TRBD2,TRBV7-3
CASSGGRGGSPLHF,TGTGCCAGCAGCGGGGGCAGGGGAGGTTCACCCCTCCACTTT,NA,TRBJ1-6,NA,TRBV9
CATSIRQGTVYNEQFF,TGTGCCACCAGCATAAGACAGGGAACGGTCTACAATGAGCAGTTCTTC,NA,TRBJ2-1,TRBD1,TRBV15
CASSQGTVGFYEQYF,TGCGCCAGCAGCCAAGGGACAGTGGGGTTCTACGAGCAGTACTTC,NA,TRBJ2-7,NA,TRBV4-3
CASSFADFRNTGELFF,TGTGCCAGCAGCTTCGCCGACTTCCGGAACACCGGGGAGCTGTTTTTT,NA,TRBJ2-2,NA,TRBV7-3
CASSRGGSFSYEQYF,TGTGCCAGCAGCCGAGGGGGCTCTTTCTCCTACGAGCAGTACTTC,NA,TRBJ2-7,TRBD1,TRBV6-2/TRBV6-3
CASSFAGGGTEAFF,TGTGCCAGCAGCTTCGCCGGGGGCGGCACTGAAGCTTTCTTT,NA,TRBJ1-1,NA,TRBV7-2
CASSTGPGGSYNEQFF,TGCGCCAGCAGCACCGGTCCGGGGGGGTCCTACAATGAGCAGTTCTTC,NA,TRBJ2-1,TRBD2,TRBV4-3
CASSFTIAGERDTQYF,TGTGCCAGCAGTTTCACTATAGCGGGGGAACGGGATACGCAGTATTTT,NA,TRBJ2-3,TRBD2,TRBV28
CASSLDGGVGQPQHF,TGTGCCAGCAGCTTAGATGGTGGGGTGGGTCAGCCCCAGCATTTT,NA,TRBJ1-5,NA,TRBV11-2